This T cell receptor beta chain was sequenced for a study of blood T cell repertoires in COVID-19 (dated by TCRdb to between 2020 and 2021). As for the study more broadly: The collaborator samples originated in the United States, Italy and Spain and spanned the acute and convalescent phases of COVID-19. The material from the prospective study consisted of cDNA or gDNA derived from T cells, B-cell-depleted T cells, or PBMCs. The dataset comprised deeply sampled blood TCRbeta repertoires from subjects exposed to, actively infected with, or recovered from COVID-19. The repertoires were released in a freely available public database intended as a resource for research on the immune response to SARS-CoV-2. Samples were obtained from the ongoing ImmuneRACE study (first 160 participants) and from some 1,200 subjects provided by 6 global collaborators. The sample metadata nearly always contained a de-identified subject ID, COVID-19 status, age in years and sex. Where available, HLA class I and class II types were taken from metadata supplied by the sample provider and were not determined by assay-based typing.

Concerning this clone itself: Its antigen specificity is not known. One base away there is no much larger clone; base qualities are not given.

Beyond this particular receptor, the publication reports: The amount of clinical and demographic metadata varied by source and participant and was provided uncurated.

Trimming removed 0 bases from V and 7 bases from J, leaving 9 bases between the germline ends. The CDR3 contains 13 residues, cysteine and phenylalanine counted. Of the read, only the CDR3 DNA is kept; its 39 bases are in frame from base 1. For CDR1 and CDR2, the germline V gene lists LGHNA and YNFKEQ. Enrolling through a virtual design, the prospective study's participants ranged in age from about 18 to 89 years and lived across around 25 United States geographic areas. To assign participants to cohorts, the prospective study relied on clinical history that participants themselves reported in a screening survey and a study questionnaire. Recovered participants in ImmuneRACE Cohort 3 were defined as having two consecutive negative NP/OP PCR tests, clearance from a healthcare professional, or resolution of symptoms. In the prospective study, mobile phlebotomists collected whole blood, serum and a nasopharyngeal or oropharyngeal swab from each participant. Prospective study participants could optionally give additional blood draws and questionnaires over an approximately two-month period. Before DNA extraction, blood samples from the prospective study were shipped at room temperature or frozen.

TCRbeta CDR3 regions were amplified from genomic DNA using the immunoSEQ Assay, a bias-controlled multiplex PCR. The authors processed their data as follows. The number of nucleated cells in each sample was estimated from the amplification of reference gene primers within the assay. To quantify the absolute abundance of each unique TCRbeta CDR3 rearrangement, sequence reads were collapsed and filtered. For each sample, productive Simpson clonality was calculated as the square root of Simpson's diversity index over productive rearrangements. TCRdb provides this immuneACCESS table in a form limited to in-frame rearrangements. Some clones are lacking; in checked studies, under half of them reflect an unresolved V gene, and why the rest are absent is not known. V, J and clone size are those of that table, while D and trimming were read from the DNA. The sample data list 200,000 to 250,000 clones, and nearly 90% of these were observed just once. 10% to 14% of the sample belongs to the ten largest clones.

The sequence was collected from a man aged 25-45 years who had recovered from COVID-19. The sample comprised PBMCs or T cells enriched from blood (not recorded which). This chain joins TRBV4-2 to TRBJ1-2; the D gene is perhaps TRBD1, from 6 matching bases. The DNA sequence reads TGTGCCAGCAGCCAAGAGTTGGGGGCTGGCTACACCTTC. It encodes CASSQELGAGYTF.